This T cell receptor beta chain is from a study of CD8 T cells in ankylosing spondylitis. Study findings and constraints: What appeared characteristic of ankylosing spondylitis blood was a TCR beta motif of 7 or 8 highly homologous variants. Existing reports had already noted some motif variants in reactive arthritis synovial fluid and blood.

TCRdb ran MiXCR on the 5' RACE reads and lists one entry per CDR3 protein. This repertoire shows around 770,000 distinct CDR3 sequences, over 9.5% found once; its top ten account for approximately 0.46%. The CDR3 is made up of 15 amino acids. From germline, CDR1 is SEHNR and CDR2 FQNEAQ (reference sequence). Between the trimmed V and J ends, which lost 1 base and 6 bases, there was a span of 14 bases. About this clonotype itself: Its antigen remains unknown.

The chain recombines TRBV7-9 with TRBJ2-3; TRBD2 is a possible D gene (5 bases). This clonotype was obtained from a male donor with ankylosing spondylitis. The sequencing input was blood, either unsorted or a sorted T cell fraction (not recorded which). In DNA form, the CDR3 reads TGTGCCAGCAGCTTAGGAGGCGGGCTAAGGGATACGCAGTATTTT. Translated: CASSLGGGLRDTQYF.